This T cell receptor (beta chain) was identified in a study of blood T cell repertoires in COVID-19. The germline gives CDR1 SEHNR, CDR2 FQNEAQ (reference sequence). Germline trimming cut 5 bases from V and 2 bases from J; bases unmatched to any gene: 8. This CDR3 contains 15 residues. Concerning this clone itself: Other DNA sequences of this sample code for an identical CDR3.

As originally analysed: It was from reference gene primer amplification that nucleated cell counts were estimated. The method was immunoSEQ multiplex PCR; TCRdb's version includes in-frame clones alone and lacks a portion of them. V and J calls and clone size are copied from that table; D and trimming were computed from the DNA. The top ten clones hold 1.5% to 1.8% of a sample with 410,000 or so clones, 75% to 90% of them seen once. This TCR derives from a woman aged 40 to 50 with COVID-19, enrolled during active disease. The sequenced sample was peripheral blood. V is TRBV7-9 and J is TRBJ1-2; TRBD1 aligns across 7 bases. CDR3 protein: CASSRPGTENYGYTF. In DNA, the CDR3 is TGTGCCAGCAGCCGCCCGGGGACAGAGAACTATGGCTACACCTTC.